This TCR beta chain was obtained from a study of shared clonotypes between healthy human individuals. J gave up 15 bases and V 3 bases, and 11 bases lay outside the gene matches. Germline loops: CDR1 SQVTM, CDR2 ANQGSEA. The CDR3 has 13 amino acids. CD45RA-negative memory and CD45RA+ naive subsets were split from the CD4+ cells. The assay was immunoSEQ multiplex PCR, and TCRdb's table has in-frame clones only and misses some. The data hold fewer than 3 million clones, with 85% to 95% observed a single time. The sequence derives from a man aged 18-30 years in good health. Some clones in this sample may be carry-over from other donors' samples. The sample taken for sequencing was naive CD4+ T cells from PBMCs. The subset is: CD45RA+ positively selected. The chain links TRBV29-1 to TRBJ2-1; 10 nucleotides align to TRBD1. CDR3 residues: CSVEGDRGFEVFF. The CDR3 DNA sequence: TGCAGCGTTGAGGGGGACAGGGGCTTCGAAGTGTTCTTC.